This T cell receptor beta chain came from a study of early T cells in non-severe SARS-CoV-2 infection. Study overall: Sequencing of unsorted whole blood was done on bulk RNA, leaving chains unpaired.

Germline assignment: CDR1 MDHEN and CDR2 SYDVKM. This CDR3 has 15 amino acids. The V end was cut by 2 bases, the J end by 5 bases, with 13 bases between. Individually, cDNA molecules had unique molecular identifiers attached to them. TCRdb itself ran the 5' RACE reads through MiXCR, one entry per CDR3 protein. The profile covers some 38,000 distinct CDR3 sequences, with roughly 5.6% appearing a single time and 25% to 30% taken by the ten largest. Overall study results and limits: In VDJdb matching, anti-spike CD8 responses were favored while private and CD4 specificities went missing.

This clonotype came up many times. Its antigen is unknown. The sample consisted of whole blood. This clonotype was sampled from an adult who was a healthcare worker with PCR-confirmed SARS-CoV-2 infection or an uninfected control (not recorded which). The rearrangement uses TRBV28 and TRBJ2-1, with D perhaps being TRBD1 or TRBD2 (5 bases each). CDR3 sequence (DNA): TGTGCCAGCAGTTTAGGGGGTCCGGGTCACAATGAGCAGTTCTTC. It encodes CASSLGGPGHNEQFF.